The clone carrying this T cell receptor (beta chain) was seen at least ten times. As yet, its antigen is unknown. The read terminates 3 residues ahead of where the CDR3 ends, so the germline J gene completes it. This record comes from a study of T cell clonality in common variable immunodeficiency. Libraries were prepared by immunoSEQ multiplex PCR; TCRdb keeps only in-frame clonotypes and omits some of them. This sample carries some 52,000 clones, none of them present only once. The study, taken as a whole, reports: Fewer deletions and N-nucleotide insertions were reportedly seen in common variable immunodeficiency TCR beta sequences.

The germline V gene encodes CDR1 LNHDA and CDR2 SQIVND (reference sequence). The CDR3 loop spans 15 amino acids. V was clipped by 7 bases and J by 3 bases; unmatched bases: 9. Sequencing input: peripheral blood mononuclear cells. This chain uses TRBV19 with TRBJ2-1; 7 bases match TRBD2. The TCR was taken from a person aged 18 to 69 in good health. The DNA read from the CDR3 is TGTGCCAGTATTAATGTGGCTAGCGGCTACAATGAG. Encoded protein: CASINVASGYNE. The whole CDR3 protein reads CASINVASGYNEQFF.